This T cell receptor beta chain emerged from a study of regulatory T cells in long-lasting Graves disease. Study outcomes and limitations: Favored gene segments in persistent disease were TRBV28, TRBJ1-2 and TRBJ2-5. Only a small sample size was used, which may have cut accuracy.

Time point here: persistent/refractory GD, antithyroid drugs over 5 years with positive TRAb. There was RNA extracted from PBMCs, and the TCR library was made from it. To make TCR beta libraries, researchers used iRepertoire HTBI primers and Arm-PCR of CDR3 regions. TCRdb processed the multiplex PCR reads anew with MiXCR; each CDR3 protein has one entry. The data contain 300,000 to 400,000 distinct CDR3 sequences, 20% of them singletons. About this clonotype itself: Its antigen is not known.

The V and J ends lost 6 bases and 7 bases, in that order; junction bases with no gene match: 7. The CDR3 contains 13 residues. In germline, CDR1 is ENHRY, CDR2 SYGVKD. Sample: peripheral blood mononuclear cells (PBMCs), taken when the disease was refractory, from a patient treated with antithyroid drugs. The sequence was collected from a female donor with Graves disease. This chain connects TRBV10-3 to TRBJ1-2; TRBD1 aligns across 8 bases. CDR3 sequence: CAIRGDRNGGYTF. The CDR3 DNA reads TGTGCCATCAGAGGGGACAGGAATGGTGGCTACACCTTC.